This TCR beta chain was recorded in a study of blood T cell repertoires in COVID-19 (dated by TCRdb to the early 2020s). Background on the whole study: Collaborator samples came from the United States, Italy and Spain and covered acute and convalescent phases of COVID-19. The material from the prospective study consisted of cDNA or gDNA derived from T cells, B-cell-depleted T cells, or PBMCs. Subjects who had been exposed to COVID-19, were actively infected with it, or had recovered from it provided the deeply sampled blood TCRbeta repertoires that made up the dataset. The repertoires were released in a freely available public database intended as a resource for research on the immune response to SARS-CoV-2. The samples were drawn from the first 160 participants of the ongoing ImmuneRACE study and from over a thousand subjects provided by 6 global collaborators. A de-identified subject ID, COVID-19 status, age in years and sex were almost always included in the sample metadata. Where available, HLA class I and class II types were taken from metadata supplied by the sample provider and were not determined by assay-based typing. Findings and caveats that apply to the study as a whole: How much clinical and demographic metadata was included differed by source and by participant, and the metadata was provided uncurated.

TCRbeta CDR3 regions were amplified from genomic DNA by means of the immunoSEQ Assay, a bias-controlled multiplex PCR. From the authors' description of their analysis: The number of nucleated cells in each sample was estimated by amplification of reference gene primers within the assay. Sequence reads were collapsed and filtered to measure the absolute abundance of every unique TCRbeta CDR3 rearrangement. For each sample, productive Simpson clonality was calculated as the square root of Simpson's diversity index across productive rearrangements. The table was pulled from immuneACCESS by TCRdb, which kept in-frame rearrangements only. Such tables lose some clones; where checked, under half of the loss comes from unresolved V genes, and the rest has no known cause. V, J and clone size are taken as reported in that table, and D and trimming were inferred from the DNA itself. The sample table lists a few hundred thousand clones, 88% of them with a count of one. The ten biggest clones cover 9.4% of the sample.

With respect to this clone: This receptor's antigen is unknown. Base qualities are not provided; no much larger clone lies one nucleotide away.

Germline trimming amounts to 2 bases on V and 2 bases on J, with 3 as the count of junction bases outside the gene matches. The CDR3 measures 15 amino acids from cysteine to phenylalanine. Kept here is only the CDR3 DNA, which spans 45 bases and is read in frame from base 1. CDR1 and CDR2 are drawn from the germline V gene: SQVTM, ANQGSEA. Collaborating institutions collected whole blood in K2EDTA tubes following their own protocols. Collaborator samples were shipped for TCRbeta analysis as frozen whole blood, isolated PBMCs, or DNA extracted from either sample type. Sequenced sample: peripheral blood. This receptor was obtained from a young man with active or convalescent COVID-19. The V gene is TRBV29-1 and the J gene is TRBJ2-1; the junction holds 10 bases that match TRBD2. The CDR3 in this case is CSVELAGVTYNEQFF. The DNA sequence reads TGCAGCGTTGAACTAGCGGGGGTAACCTACAATGAGCAGTTCTTC.